Listed below are T cell receptor beta chains from one sample, sequenced in a study of T cells in Graves' hyperthyroidism and ophthalmopathy. Each CDR3 protein gets one entry after TCRdb re-called the multiplex PCR reads with MiXCR. The table has 340,000 or so distinct CDR3 sequences, 15% to 20% seen once. Sequencing was performed on blood. The source is a man aged 30 to 39 with Graves' hyperthyroidism. The CDR3 runs from the conserved cysteine through the conserved F or W. The D gene is left open where the match is weak. Size values are once, few and many counts, or a class for expanded clones, and some rows have none.

TRBV2	many	TRBJ2-3	-	TGTGCCAGCAGTGGACAAGGGATCGAGGAGCAGTATTTT	CASSGQGIEEQYF
TRBV30	few	TRBJ1-1	-	TGTGCCTGGAACCCCCGGGACGGGGCTTTCTTT	CAWNPRDGAFF
TRBV28	-	TRBJ1-2	-	TGTGCCAGCAGCCTCATGCGATCTAACTATGGCTACACCTTC	CASSLMRSNYGYTF
TRBV19	few	TRBJ2-2	TRBD2	TGTGCCAGTAAGACCAGCGGGAGTATCGGAGCCGGGGAGCTGTTTTTT	CASKTSGSIGAGELFF
TRBV10-3	-	TRBJ2-3	TRBD2	TGTGCCATCAGTGCCGGGACTAGCGGGAGGGTTAGAGATACGCAGTATTTT	CAISAGTSGRVRDTQYF
TRBV29-1	-	TRBJ2-3	TRBD1	TGCAGCGTTCGTACCGCCGGGACAGGGGGACCCACAGATACGCAGTATTTT	CSVRTAGTGGPTDTQYF
TRBV11-2	many	TRBJ2-5	TRBD2	TGTGCCAGCAGCTTAGTTGGGGGAGGGCCATGGGAGACCCAGTACTTC	CASSLVGGGPWETQYF
TRBV6-2/TRBV6-3	-	TRBJ1-5	-	TGTGCCAGCAGTACACTAGGGGGTCGCTTGGGTGGCTGGAAGCCCCAGCATTTT	CASSTLGGRLGGWKPQHF
TRBV19	-	TRBJ2-2	-	TGTGCCAGTAGTATAGATAGGGGAACCGGGGAGCTGTTTTTT	CASSIDRGTGELFF
TRBV6-1	few	TRBJ2-7	-	TGTGCCAGCAGTGAAGCCTTGCCATTCGAGCAGTACTTC	CASSEALPFEQYF
TRBV5-1	few	TRBJ1-3	-	TGCGCCAGCAGCCAAACAGGGAGCTCTGGAAACACCATATATTTT	CASSQTGSSGNTIYF
TRBV3-1	few	TRBJ1-6	TRBD1	TGTGCCAGCAGCCAAGGGACAGGGGGCGCGGATTCACCCCTCCACTTT	CASSQGTGGADSPLHF
TRBV20-1	many	TRBJ2-2	TRBD2	TGCAGTGCTAGACCAGCGGGAGGTCCCGGGGAGCTGTTTTTT	CSARPAGGPGELFF
TRBV30	few	TRBJ1-4	TRBD1	TGTGCCTGGGGGACAGGGGGCGGTTTGGAAAAACTGTTTTTT	CAWGTGGGLEKLFF
TRBV6-1	few	TRBJ1-1	TRBD1	TGTGCCAGCAATGGACAGGGGGCGGGTACTGAAGCTTTCTTT	CASNGQGAGTEAFF
TRBV30	few	TRBJ2-6	-	TGTGCCTACCGATGGGGGCTCGGATCTGGGGCCAACGTCCTGACTTTC	CAYRWGLGSGANVLTF
TRBV3-1	many	TRBJ1-6	-	TGTGCCAGCAGCCAATCCGATTATAATTCACCCCTCCACTTT	CASSQSDYNSPLHF
TRBV7-9	many	TRBJ2-3	TRBD1	TGTGCCAGCAGCTGGAGGACAGGGACCAGCACAGATACGCAGTATTTT	CASSWRTGTSTDTQYF
TRBV5-1	many	TRBJ1-2	-	TGCGCCAGCAGCTTGGCTGCGGCTGGGGATGGCTACACCTTC	CASSLAAAGDGYTF
TRBV28	many	TRBJ1-2	-	TGTGCCAGCAGTTTGACGGGAGAAGGGAACTATGGCTACACCTTC	CASSLTGEGNYGYTF
TRBV19	few	TRBJ2-3	TRBD1	TGTGCCAGTAGGAAGGCGGACAGGGGAAGTGGAGATACGCAGTATTTT	CASRKADRGSGDTQYF
TRBV20-1	few	TRBJ1-2	TRBD1	TGCAGTGCTATGGGACAGGGTGGGACAGCTAACTATGGCTACACCTTC	CSAMGQGGTANYGYTF
TRBV15	many	TRBJ2-7	-	TGTGCCACCAGCAGGGACAGACTTTCTTGGGAGCAGTACTTC	CATSRDRLSWEQYF
TRBV9	-	TRBJ2-3	-	TGTGCCAGCAGCGGGGGAGGTTCTACGCAGTATTTT	CASSGGGSTQYF
TRBV7-8	many	TRBJ2-7	TRBD1	TGTGCCAGCAGCATGATAGGGACAGCACACTACGAGCAGTACTTC	CASSMIGTAHYEQYF
TRBV6-1	many	TRBJ2-5	-	TGTGCCAGCAGTGAAGACCCCTTTAGCGTCCAAGAGACCCAGTACTTC	CASSEDPFSVQETQYF
TRBV2	many	TRBJ2-7	-	TGTGCCAGCAGTGAAGCTACGCGGGGATCGGGGGAGCAGTACTTC	CASSEATRGSGEQYF
TRBV7-7	-	TRBJ2-1	-	TGTGCTAGCAGCTCCGGGGACCCACTAGTGAATGAGCAGTTCTTC	CASSSGDPLVNEQFF
TRBV14	-	TRBJ2-7	-	TGTGCCGGCAGCCAGGTCGCCGGGACCGCTAGCGAGCAGTACTTC	CAGSQVAGTASEQYF
TRBV28	many	TRBJ1-5	TRBD1	TGTGCCAGCAGTTCGCTGACAGGGATCGATCAGCCCCAGCATTTT	CASSSLTGIDQPQHF
TRBV4-1	few	TRBJ1-5	-	TGCGCCAGCAGCCAAGATCCCCGAACGAGCAATCAGCCCCAGCATTTT	CASSQDPRTSNQPQHF
TRBV5-1	-	TRBJ1-5	-	TGCGCCAGCAGCTTGTACGGGGATAGCAATCAGCCCCAGCATTTT	CASSLYGDSNQPQHF
TRBV12-3/TRBV12-4	many	TRBJ2-5	-	TGTGCCAGCAGTTTTGATGGGGAAGAGACCCAGTACTTC	CASSFDGEETQYF
TRBV4-1	-	TRBJ2-1	TRBD1	TGCGCCAGCAGCCAAGCTCGGACAGGGAATGTCAATGAGCAGTTCTTC	CASSQARTGNVNEQFF
TRBV5-1	many	TRBJ2-7	TRBD1	TGCGCCAGCAGCTTCAGAGGGGACAGGACCTACGAGCAGTACTTC	CASSFRGDRTYEQYF
TRBV18	-	TRBJ2-2	-	TGTGCCAGCCCCGTATCGTTAGGGGTCGGGACCGGGGAGCTGTTTTTT	CASPVSLGVGTGELFF
TRBV11-2	many	TRBJ2-2	-	TGTGCCAGCAGCTTAGTCGGTGGGGACTACACCGGGGAGCTGTTTTTT	CASSLVGGDYTGELFF
TRBV11-3	-	TRBJ2-7	TRBD2	TGTGCCAGCAGTTATAGCGGGGGGGTACACGAGCAGTACTTC	CASSYSGGVHEQYF
TRBV5-1	-	TRBJ2-4	-	TGCGCCAGCAGCTTGGGGGATCCCGAAACCAAAAACATTCAGTACTTC	CASSLGDPETKNIQYF
TRBV27	few	TRBJ2-2	-	TGTGCCAGCAGTCGTCAGGGGACGAACACCGGGGAGCTGTTTTTT	CASSRQGTNTGELFF
TRBV29-1	-	TRBJ1-2	TRBD1	TGCAGCGACAGGGGGGACTATGGCTACACCTTC	CSDRGDYGYTF
TRBV5-1	many	TRBJ2-7	TRBD2	TGCGCCAGCAGCCCAACTAGCGGGGCCTACGAGCAGTACTTC	CASSPTSGAYEQYF
TRBV12-3/TRBV12-4	many	TRBJ2-7	-	TGTGCCAGCAGTTCCCGGACACGGGCCGGGAACGAGCAGTACTTC	CASSSRTRAGNEQYF
TRBV4-1	few	TRBJ1-1	-	TGCGCCAGCAGCCAAGTACCCTTCACTGAAGCTTTCTTT	CASSQVPFTEAFF
TRBV7-3	many	TRBJ2-3	TRBD2	TGTGCCAGCAGCTTAATGGGGGGGTCAGATACGCAGTATTTT	CASSLMGGSDTQYF
TRBV28	many	TRBJ2-2	-	TGTGCCAGCAGTTTTTCTGATCACGGGGAGCTGTTTTTT	CASSFSDHGELFF
TRBV4-2	-	TRBJ1-2	-	TGTGCCAGCAGCACTTTGACGGACCCCCTTAAGGATGGCTACACCTTC	CASSTLTDPLKDGYTF
TRBV3-1	-	TRBJ1-1	-	TGTGCCAGCAGCCAAGTTAGGGGACCTGAAGCTTTCTTT	CASSQVRGPEAFF
TRBV6-1	few	TRBJ2-6	-	TGTGCCAGCAGGCACCTCAGTCCCTCTGGGGCCAACGTCCTGACTTTC	CASRHLSPSGANVLTF
TRBV12-3/TRBV12-4	many	TRBJ2-5	-	TGTGCCAGCAGTTTTTCGGACAGCCAAGAGACCCAGTACTTC	CASSFSDSQETQYF